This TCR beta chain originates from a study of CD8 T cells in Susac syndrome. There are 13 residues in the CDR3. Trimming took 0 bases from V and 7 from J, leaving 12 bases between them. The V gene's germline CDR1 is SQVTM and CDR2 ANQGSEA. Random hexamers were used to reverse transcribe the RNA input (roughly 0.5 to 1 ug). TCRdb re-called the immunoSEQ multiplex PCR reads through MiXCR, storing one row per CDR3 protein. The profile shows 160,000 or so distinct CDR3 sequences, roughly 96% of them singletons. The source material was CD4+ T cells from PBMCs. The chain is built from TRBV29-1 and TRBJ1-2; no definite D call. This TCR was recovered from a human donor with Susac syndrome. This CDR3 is CSVEDLSGVGYTF. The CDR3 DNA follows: TGCAGCGTTGAAGATCTGTCAGGAGTTGGCTACACCTTC.